One sample yielded the 17 T cell receptor beta chains listed below, sequenced in a study of tumor-infiltrating lymphocytes in primary liver carcinoma. Researchers drew blood RNA from unsorted whole blood and extracted germline DNA as well. The template, about 500 ng total RNA, yielded TCR beta cDNA made with a constant-region primer. Researchers made the TCR beta libraries by running three nested multiplex PCR rounds with slightly modified ARM-PCR. The opening two PCR rounds, around 11 cycles each, paired TRBV1-TRBV30 forward primers with a C-beta reverse primer. Each CDR3 protein gets one entry after TCRdb re-called the multiplex PCR reads with MiXCR. This table holds hundreds of thousands of distinct CDR3 sequences, roughly 60% found once. The sample consisted of peripheral blood. These receptors came from a woman in her twenties or thirties with primary liver carcinoma and hepatitis B virus infection.

The chain recombines TRBV28 with TRBJ2-7; 9 bases align to TRBD2. CDR1 and CDR2 from the germline V gene are MDHEN and SYDVKM. The J segment lost 4 bases and the V segment lost 7 bases, leaving 11 bases of the junction unmatched. CDR3 length: 15 amino acids. Here the CDR3 reads CASTEAGGGNYEQYF. The CDR3 coding sequence is TGTGCCAGCACCGAGGCGGGGGGGGGAAATTACGAGCAGTACTTC.

Notes on this clonotype: The CDR3 carries no conserved terminal phenylalanine or tryptophan, so it likely arises from a read error. The rearrangement joins TRBV5-4 to TRBJ1-2; possibly TRBD1 for D (5 bases). Germline V lookup: CDR1 SGHNT, CDR2 YYREEE (reference sequence). The CDR3 length is 12 residues. V was pared by 4 bases and J by 7 bases, with 11 bases between. As DNA, the CDR3 is TGTGCCAGCAGCCCCAGAGGGGTTGGCTACACCTCC. Protein: CASSPRGVGYTS.

Turning to this clonotype: Since a much larger clone is just one base distant, this may be a read error. J is TRBJ1-1 and V is TRBV4-2; no firm D call. CDR3 length equals 14 residues. Germline lookup yields CDR1 LGHNA and CDR2 YNFKEQ. CDR3 residues: CASSQRLEGTVAFF. The CDR3 DNA follows: TGTGCCAGCAGCCAAAGGCTCGAGGGCACTGTAGCTTTCTTT.

The CDR3 protein is CASSLFASSYNEQFF. The DNA of the CDR3 is TGTGCCAGCAGCTTATTTGCTAGCTCCTACAATGAGCAGTTCTTC. The genes are TRBV7-8 and TRBJ2-1; D gene uncertain. The CDR3 extends over 15 amino acids. V shed 2 bases and J shed 0 bases, with 8 bases lying between them. CDR1 is SGHVS, CDR2 FQNEAQ, per germline. The full variable domain, in which reference TRBV7-8 and TRBJ2-1 provide the parts outside the CDR3, is GAGVSQSPRYKVAKRGQDVALRCDPISGHVSLFWYQQALGQGPEFLTYFQNEAQLDKSGLPSDRFFAERPEGSVSTLKIQRTQQEDSAVYLCASSLFASSYNEQFFGPGTRLTVL.

Comment on this clonotype: A much larger clone sits a single nucleotide away, making a read error possible. This chain links TRBV6-5 with TRBJ1-1, with D hard to call. Trimming removed 7 bases from V and 4 bases from J, with 16 bases in between. Germline V CDR1 and CDR2: MNHEY, SVGAGI. The CDR3 consists of 14 residues. CDR3 sequence (DNA): TGTGCCAGCATTCTGACCGTCCTAGGCACTGAAGCTTTCTTT. Amino acid sequence: CASILTVLGTEAFF.

This clonotype appeared a few times. This chain links TRBV6-5 with TRBJ2-5; D unclear. Trimming cost V 2 bases and J 3 bases, with 7 bases left between them. This CDR3 comprises 13 residues. Germline loops: CDR1 MNHEY, CDR2 SVGAGI. In DNA form, the CDR3 reads TGTGCCAGCAGTTACGGTATTGAAGAGACCCAGTACTTC. Translation: CASSYGIEETQYF.

As concerns this clonotype: A much more abundant neighbour one base away suggests this may be a read error. The chain has TRBV6-2 or TRBV6-3 and TRBJ2-3; no definite D call. V was shortened by 6 bases and J by 7 bases, with 11 bases between the two germline ends. CDR1 is MNHEY, CDR2 SVGEGT, per germline. The CDR3 runs to 12 residues. The CDR3 region has the DNA TGTGCCAGCAGGCGAACGCAGAATACGCAGTATTTT. This translates into CASRRTQNTQYF.

As to this clonotype: An end of the junction does not agree with germline; a read error may underlie this. V usage is TRBV6-1 and J usage is TRBJ2-1; D gene uncertain. The length of the CDR3 is 14 residues. Germline CDR1 MNHNS, CDR2 SASEGT. This chain's CDR3 is CASSEGSETNEQFF. The CDR3 DNA follows: TGTGCCAGCAGTGAAGGGAGCGAGACGAATGAGCAATTCTTC.

This clonotype has ten or more counts. The rearrangement joins TRBV6-2 or TRBV6-3 to TRBJ2-1; D might be TRBD2 (5 bases). The CDR3 runs 14 residues. The V end lost 4 bases, the J end lost 3 bases, and 10 bases lay between the germline ends. Germline assignment: CDR1 MNHEY and CDR2 SVGEGT. CDR3 in amino acids: CASSLVASYNEQFF. CDR3 in DNA: TGTGCCAGCAGTTTGGTAGCGAGCTACAATGAGCAGTTCTTC.

V gene TRBV7-9 combines with J gene TRBJ2-7; D is undetermined. Germline assignment: CDR1 SEHNR and CDR2 FQNEAQ (reference sequence). The V end was cut by 3 bases, the J end by 7 bases, with 10 bases between. This CDR3 is built from 12 residues. The CDR3 DNA reads as TGTGCCAGCAGCTTTGAAGCGCGAGAGCAGTACTTC. Amino acid sequence: CASSFEAREQYF.

This chain's CDR3 is CASSLNGVFNEKLFF. The CDR3 region has the DNA TGTGCCAGCAGTCTGAACGGCGTTTTTAATGAAAAACTGTTTTTT. The V and J genes are TRBV6-2 or TRBV6-3 and TRBJ1-4; D not certain. CDR1 MNHEY and CDR2 SVGEGT come from the germline V gene. The CDR3 runs to 15 residues. With 5 bases removed from V and 4 bases from J, the gap between germline ends came to 14 bases.

On this clonotype: Given a much more abundant clone one base away, this may be a read error. The chain carries TRBV6-5 and TRBJ1-1, with D unclear. The germline V gene has CDR1 MNHEY and CDR2 SVGAGI. V was pared by 6 bases and J by 2 bases, with 10 bases between. The CDR3 consists of 13 residues. The CDR3 loop reads CASSPRINTEAFF. The CDR3 DNA reads TGTGCCAGCAGCCCCCGGATAAACACTGAAGCTTTCTTT.

This clonotype has a single count. The rearrangement joins TRBV4-2 to TRBJ2-5; 7 bases map to TRBD1. CDR3 size: 16 residues. Per the germline V gene, CDR1 is LGHNA and CDR2 is YNFKEQ. V shed 7 bases, J shed 5 bases, and the junction held 16 bases outside the gene matches. The CDR3 nucleotides are TGTGCCAGCATTCTTCTAACAGGGGCTCGTCTGGAGACCCAGTACTTC. Protein sequence: CASILLTGARLETQYF.

This rearrangement joins TRBV28 to TRBJ2-3; TRBD2 is a possible D gene (7 bases). CDR1 is MDHEN and CDR2 is SYDVKM in the germline V gene. This CDR3 has 17 amino acids. Trimming pared 6 bases from V and 5 bases from J, leaving 24 bases between. The CDR3 bases are TGTGCCAGCAGAATCGGGGGAGGGGGTCCGACGTTAGATACGCAGTATTTT. Translated: CASRIGGGGPTLDTQYF.

Worth noting for this clonotype: Compared with germline, one end of the junction differs, possibly owing to a read error. The chain couples TRBV13 to TRBJ2-1, with 7 nucleotides matching TRBD2. Germline assignment: CDR1 PRHDT and CDR2 FYEKMQ (reference sequence). The CDR3 contains 14 residues. CDR3 sequence reads: CASSGGSDGDERFF. The CDR3 DNA reads as TGTGCCAGCAGCGGCGGGAGTGACGGCGATGAGCGGTTCTTC.

About this clonotype: Compared with germline, one end of the junction differs, possibly owing to a read error. The chain is built from TRBV29-1 and TRBJ1-3, with D possibly TRBD1 on 5 matching bases. CDR1 is SQVTM and CDR2 is ANQGSEA in the germline V gene. CDR3 length: 12 amino acids. The CDR3 DNA is TGCAGTGGAGGGGAAAACGGAATCACCATATATTTT. Translating gives CSGGENGITIYF.

The chain carries TRBV5-5 and TRBJ1-1, with a tentative D call TRBD1 (5 bases). V shed 0 bases and J shed 8 bases, with 14 bases lying between them. Germline V gene lookup returns CDR1 SGHKS and CDR2 YYEKEE (reference sequence). The CDR3 contains 14 residues. CDR3 DNA: TGTGCCAGCAGCTTGGTGGGGGGGTTGGGCGAAGCTTTCTTT. Translation: CASSLVGGLGEAFF.